The 22 T cell receptor beta chains below were found in one sample sequenced in a study of T cell responses to AZD1222 COVID-19 vaccine. Sequenced by immunoSEQ multiplex PCR; TCRdb stores in-frame clones only, minus some. The data show 120,000 to 150,000 clones, more than 80% seen once. Sequenced material: peripheral blood, taken on day 0 of AZD1222 vaccination. The receptors shown here come from an adult in good health.

The chain uses TRBV6-5 and TRBJ1-1; 9 bases map to TRBD1. This CDR3 comprises 15 residues. Germline values: CDR1 MNHEY, CDR2 SVGAGI. Unmatched junction bases numbered 6, after V lost 2 bases and J lost 5 bases. CDR3 sequence (DNA): TGTGCCAGCAGTTACACCGGGACAGGGCAAACTGAAGCTTTCTTT. Translating it yields CASSYTGTGQTEAFF.

This clone was observed once. The chain is built from TRBV28 and TRBJ1-4; TRBD1 might be the D (5 bases). V dropped 8 bases and J dropped 4 bases, with 14 bases sitting between them. The CDR3 runs 14 residues. The germline CDR1 and CDR2 sequences are MDHEN and SYDVKM. The CDR3 DNA reads TGTGCCAGCCAGACAGCCGAGCGTAATGAAAAACTGTTTTTT. Protein: CASQTAERNEKLFF.

V and J are TRBV4-2 and TRBJ1-6, with TRBD1 matching over 10 bases. The CDR3 contains 17 residues. Germline V gene sequence: CDR1 LGHNA, CDR2 YNFKEQ. Germline trimming cut 4 bases from V and 6 bases from J; bases unmatched to any gene: 9. The DNA of the CDR3 is TGTGCCAGCAGCCCTCCAAGGGACAGGGGAGGTAATTCACCCCTCCACTTT. It yields the protein CASSPPRDRGGNSPLHF.

The chain couples TRBV7-9 to TRBJ2-4; D perhaps matches TRBD1 (6 bases). CDR3 length: 18 amino acids. The V gene's germline CDR1 is SEHNR and CDR2 FQNEAQ (reference sequence). V lost 3 bases, J lost 0 bases, and 18 bases lay in between. For the CDR3, the DNA is TGTGCCAGCAGCTTGGGACAAGGATCCTCACTAGCCAAAAACATTCAGTACTTC. Translation gives CASSLGQGSSLAKNIQYF.

V gene TRBV2 combines with J gene TRBJ1-6; tentative D call: TRBD1 (6 bases). The ends were cut back, 6 bases at V and 9 bases at J, with 21 bases in the middle. Germline assignment: CDR1 SNHLY and CDR2 FYNNEI. This CDR3 contains 16 residues. This CDR3 reads CASSESTGKMGSPLHF. DNA of the CDR3: TGTGCCAGCAGCGAGAGTACAGGGAAGATGGGTTCACCCCTCCACTTT.

V and J are TRBV9 and TRBJ2-3; TRBD2 matches 7 bases. After removal of 0 bases from V and 5 bases from J, the junction contained 9 bases not matched to a gene. The CDR3 totals 16 residues. Germline V gives CDR1 SGDLS, CDR2 YYNGEE. CDR3 sequence reads: CASSVAGTTGGDTQYF. The CDR3 coding sequence is TGTGCCAGCAGCGTAGCCGGGACTACCGGAGGAGATACGCAGTATTTT.

The V gene is TRBV6-6, the J gene TRBJ1-3, with D possibly TRBD1 on 6 matching bases. Germline V CDR1 and CDR2: MNHNY, SVGAGI (reference sequence). This CDR3 is 14 amino acids long. Between the trimmed V and J ends, which lost 6 bases and 2 bases, there was a span of 11 bases. The CDR3 region has the DNA TGTGCCAGCAGACATGGACAGACTGGAAACACCATATATTTT. It codes for CASRHGQTGNTIYF.

The J gene is TRBJ2-3, the V gene TRBV7-6; 7 bases are shared with TRBD1. The V gene end was trimmed by 3 bases and the J gene end by 0 bases; junction bases not matched to a gene: 12. Looked up from germline, CDR1 is SGHVS and CDR2 is FNYEAQ. This CDR3 is 18 amino acids long. CDR3 nucleotides: TGTGCCAGCAGCTTGTCGTTGCTCGGACAGGAGAGCACAGATACGCAGTATTTT. This translates into CASSLSLLGQESTDTQYF. Together with reference TRBV7-6 and TRBJ2-3, the CDR3 gives the full variable domain: GAGVSQSPRYKVTKRGQDVALRCDPISGHVSLYWYRQALGQGPEFLTYFNYEAQQDKSGLPNDRFSAERPEGSISTLTIQRTEQRDSAMYRCASSLSLLGQESTDTQYFGPGTRLTVL.

This clone is a singleton in its sample. This rearrangement joins TRBV5-5 to TRBJ2-7, with D maybe TRBD2 (5 bases). The CDR3 loop spans 14 amino acids. The V gene's germline CDR1 is SGHKS and CDR2 YYEKEE (reference sequence). The V end lost 0 bases, the J end lost 3 bases, and 10 bases lay between the germline ends. CDR3 sequence reads: CASSLEAGIYEQYF. The CDR3 bases are TGTGCCAGCAGCTTGGAGGCCGGGATCTACGAGCAGTACTTC.

A few counts support this clone. The V and J genes are TRBV6-5 and TRBJ1-1; D gene unclear. V was clipped by 0 bases and J by 0 bases, with 11 bases between them. From germline, CDR1 is MNHEY and CDR2 SVGAGI. CDR3 length equals 16 residues. The CDR3 DNA follows: TGTGCCAGCAGTTACTCGGCAACCGGTATGAACACTGAAGCTTTCTTT. It specifies CASSYSATGMNTEAFF.

V is TRBV7-2 and J is TRBJ1-3; 7 bases are shared with TRBD1. The germline V gene has CDR1 SGHTA and CDR2 FQGNSA. The trim removed 2 bases at V and 3 bases at J, leaving 7 bases unmatched. This CDR3 is built from 16 residues. CDR3 in amino acids: CASSLSPAGGGNTIYF. DNA for the CDR3: TGTGCCAGCAGCTTATCCCCGGCAGGGGGTGGAAACACCATATATTTT.

V usage is TRBV18 and J usage is TRBJ1-2; 7 bases map to TRBD1. The V gene's germline CDR1 is KGHSH and CDR2 LQKENI. The ends lost 1 base at V and 6 bases at J; junction bases unmatched: 20. This CDR3 has 19 amino acids. CDR3 in DNA: TGTGCCAGCTCACCACTAGGATGGCGCCCGACAGGGAAGGAAAATGGCTACACCTTC. It yields the protein CASSPLGWRPTGKENGYTF.

This chain uses TRBV7-2 with TRBJ2-3; the D gene is possibly TRBD2 (7 bases). The ends were cut back, 5 bases at V and 7 bases at J, with 22 bases in the middle. Germline assignment: CDR1 SGHTA and CDR2 FQGNSA. The CDR3 spans 16 residues. The CDR3 coding sequence is TGTGCCAGCAGCCCCAGAAGAGGGGGAGGGCAAAATACGCAGTATTTT. It yields the protein CASSPRRGGGQNTQYF.

Written as DNA, the CDR3 is TGTGCCAGCAGTCCTAGCGGCGGCCTCCAGTACGAGCAGTACTTC. It yields the protein CASSPSGGLQYEQYF. The chain joins TRBV7-2 to TRBJ2-7; 7 nucleotides match TRBD2. V was pared by 6 bases and J by 4 bases, with 12 bases of the junction left unmatched. CDR3 length: 15 residues. Germline-derived CDR1 and CDR2 are SGHTA and FQGNSA.

CDR3 amino acids: CASREDRGRGEAFF. In DNA form, the CDR3 reads TGTGCCAGCAGGGAAGACAGGGGGCGAGGGGAAGCTTTCTTT. The chain joins TRBV7-9 to TRBJ1-1; 10 nucleotides match TRBD1. This CDR3 spans 14 amino acids. Trimming cost V 6 bases and J 8 bases; bases outside gene matches: 9. CDR1 is SEHNR, CDR2 FQNEAQ, per germline (reference sequence).

The chain links TRBV6-6 to TRBJ2-7, with D maybe TRBD2 (7 bases). CDR3 length: 15 residues. V dropped 0 bases and J dropped 2 bases, with 11 bases sitting between them. From germline, CDR1 is MNHNY and CDR2 SVGAGI (reference sequence). CDR3 sequence: CASSYSRGGTYEQYF. The CDR3 DNA reads as TGTGCCAGCAGTTACTCGAGGGGGGGGACCTACGAGCAGTACTTC.

The rearrangement uses TRBV19 and TRBJ1-2; D might be TRBD1 (5 bases). Looked up from germline, CDR1 is LNHDA and CDR2 is SQIVND (reference sequence). CDR3 size: 17 residues. Trimming removed 4 bases at V and 8 bases at J, with 26 bases between. The CDR3, as DNA: TGTGCCAGTAGTAGGGGGTTATTAAAGGGGAACGCGGGCGGCTACACCTTC. Its protein product is CASSRGLLKGNAGGYTF. Based on the CDR3 plus reference TRBV19 and TRBJ1-2, the full variable domain is DGGITQSPKYLFRKEGQNVTLSCEQNLNHDAMYWYRQDPGQGLRLIYYSQIVNDFQKGDIAEGYSVSREKKESFPLTVTSAQKNPTAFYLCASSRGLLKGNAGGYTFGSGTRLTVV.

This rearrangement joins TRBV19 to TRBJ2-2; 9 bases fit TRBD1. The CDR3 loop spans 16 amino acids. After removal of 5 bases from V and 5 bases from J, the junction contained 9 bases not matched to a gene. The germline gives CDR1 LNHDA, CDR2 SQIVND (reference sequence). The CDR3 region is CASSLLQGAGTGELFF. In DNA form, the CDR3 reads TGTGCCAGTAGTCTACTACAGGGGGCTGGTACCGGGGAGCTGTTTTTT.

This sequence joins TRBV27 and TRBJ2-1; 8 bases agree with TRBD2. Looked up from germline, CDR1 is MNHEY and CDR2 is SMNVEV (reference sequence). There are 17 residues in the CDR3. V lost 2 bases to trimming and J lost 2 bases; unmatched junction nucleotides: 8. CDR3 region: CASSLRALAGTYNEQFF. In DNA, the CDR3 is TGTGCCAGCAGTTTACGGGCTCTAGCGGGTACCTACAATGAGCAGTTCTTC.

V usage is TRBV12-5 and J usage is TRBJ2-1; D is perhaps TRBD1 (5 bases). The CDR3 is 15 residues long. V lost 1 base and J 0 bases, leaving 7 bases between the germline ends. The germline V gene has CDR1 LGHNT and CDR2 FRNRAP. The CDR3 nucleotides read TGTGCTAGTGGTTTGGGACAGAGCTCCTACAATGAGCAGTTCTTC. Its protein is CASGLGQSSYNEQFF.

Concerning this clone itself: The sample has other DNA sequences that encode this CDR3 too. The chain couples TRBV27 to TRBJ1-2, with D possibly matching TRBD1 (6 bases). Germline loops: CDR1 MNHEY, CDR2 SMNVEV (reference sequence). CDR3 length: 13 residues. The V end lost 3 bases, the J end lost 2 bases, and 7 bases lay between the germline ends. The CDR3 sequence is CASSFQGNYGYTF. As DNA, the CDR3 is TGTGCCAGCAGTTTCCAGGGGAACTATGGCTACACCTTC.

The J gene is TRBJ2-1, the V gene TRBV29-1; the D gene is possibly TRBD1 (5 bases). This CDR3 region has 13 residues. CDR1 SQVTM and CDR2 ANQGSEA come from the germline V gene. Trimming pared 5 bases from V and 7 bases from J, leaving 15 bases between. The CDR3 sequence: CSVLGQGSNEQFF. CDR3 DNA sequence: TGCAGCGTTCTCGGGCAGGGATCTAATGAGCAGTTCTTC.